The 2 T cell receptor beta chains reported below all come from one sample, sequenced in a study of T cells in Graves' hyperthyroidism and ophthalmopathy (dated by TCRdb to the late 2010s). The library was prepared using multiplex PCR. Sequencing instrument: Illumina HiSeq 2000. TCR beta CDR3 regions were amplified from RNA transcripts. The TCR CDR3 was subjected to a first round of RT-PCR using the HTBI primer set and the Qiagen OneStep RT-PCR kit. Using fastp trimming at Q25 and MiXCR clonotype assembly, TCRdb reanalyzed the public sequencing data and kept in-frame beta chains. When rows share a CDR3 protein, they turn into one entry using the most common DNA and genes. The sample table records 300,000 to 400,000 distinct CDR3 sequences; 14% of these occur just once. The ten largest clones capture roughly 21% of the sample. The specimen sequenced was blood. The origin of the receptors is a woman aged 25 to 39 with Graves' ophthalmopathy.

This clonotype has at least ten counts. V usage is TRBV30 and J usage is TRBJ2-7; 7 bases fit TRBD1. Germline trimming cut 3 bases from V and 3 bases from J; bases unmatched to any gene: 5. This CDR3 spans 13 amino acids. The germline gives CDR1 GTSNPN, CDR2 SVGIG (reference sequence). DNA of the CDR3: TGTGCCTGGAGAGGGGACAGTTACTACGAGCAGTACTTC. It translates to CAWRGDSYYEQYF.

Regarding this clonotype: A much bigger clone sits one base away, suggesting this may be a read error. The V gene is TRBV27, the J gene TRBJ1-5, with D possibly being TRBD1 (5 bases). The germline CDR1 and CDR2 sequences are MNHEY and SMNVEV (reference sequence). Deletions cut 4 bases from V and 5 bases from J, with 15 bases between. This CDR3 comprises 15 residues. The CDR3 DNA is TGTGCCAGCAGTTCCTATCCCCAGGGACATCAGCCCCAGCATTTT. Translated, it gives CASSSYPQGHQPQHF.